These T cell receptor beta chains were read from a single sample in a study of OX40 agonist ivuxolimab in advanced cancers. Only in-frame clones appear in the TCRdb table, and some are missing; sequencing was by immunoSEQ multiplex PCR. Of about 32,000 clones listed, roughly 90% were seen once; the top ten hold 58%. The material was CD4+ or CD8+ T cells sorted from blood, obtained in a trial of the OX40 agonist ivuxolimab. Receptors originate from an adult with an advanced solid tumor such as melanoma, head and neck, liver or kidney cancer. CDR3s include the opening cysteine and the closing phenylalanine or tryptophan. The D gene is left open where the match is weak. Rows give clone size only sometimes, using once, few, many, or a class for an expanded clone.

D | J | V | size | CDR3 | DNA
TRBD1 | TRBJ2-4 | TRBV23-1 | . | CASSENGTGVLLAKNIQYF | TGCGCCAGCAGTGAAAACGGGACAGGGGTCCTACTAGCCAAAAACATTCAGTACTTC
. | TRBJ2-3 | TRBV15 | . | CATSSPPGILGDTQYF | TGTGCCACCAGCAGCCCACCGGGCATTCTTGGAGATACGCAGTATTTT
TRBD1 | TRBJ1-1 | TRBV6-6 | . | CASSYSGTGFGEAFF | TGTGCCAGCAGTTACTCGGGGACAGGGTTTGGTGAAGCTTTCTTT
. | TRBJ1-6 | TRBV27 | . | CASSLRGLDNSPLHF | TGTGCCAGCAGTTTACGGGGTTTAGATAATTCACCCCTCCACTTT
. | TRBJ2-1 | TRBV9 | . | CASSVGEGPYNEQFF | TGTGCCAGCAGCGTAGGGGAAGGGCCTTACAATGAGCAGTTCTTC
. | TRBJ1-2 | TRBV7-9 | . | CASSSPTGRENGYTF | TGTGCCAGCAGCTCCCCTACAGGGCGGGAGAATGGCTACACCTTC
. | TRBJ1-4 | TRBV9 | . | CASSPSQGLNEKLFF | TGTGCCAGCAGCCCCTCGCAGGGGCTTAATGAAAAACTGTTTTTT
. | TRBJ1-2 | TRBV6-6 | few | CASSYPDPRDYGYTF | TGTGCCAGCAGTTACCCTGACCCTCGGGACTATGGCTACACCTTC
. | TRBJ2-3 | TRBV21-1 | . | CASRTVMQDTQYF | TGTGCCAGCAGAACAGTCATGCAAGATACGCAGTATTTT
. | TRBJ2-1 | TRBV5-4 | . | CVGPGTPDNEQFF | TGTGTCGGCCCGGGGACACCCGACAATGAGCAGTTCTTC
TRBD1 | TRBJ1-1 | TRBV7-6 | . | CASSLGQGTNTEAFF | TGTGCCAGCAGCTTGGGACAGGGTACGAACACTGAAGCTTTCTTT
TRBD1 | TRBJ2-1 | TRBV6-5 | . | CASSWGQGAGNEQFF | TGTGCCAGCAGTTGGGGACAGGGGGCTGGAAATGAGCAGTTCTTC
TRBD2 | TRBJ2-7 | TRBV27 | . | CASSSGTSGHYEQYF | TGTGCCAGCAGTTCCGGGACTAGCGGTCACTACGAGCAGTACTTC
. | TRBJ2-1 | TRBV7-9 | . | CASSPTRGASRSYNEQFF | TGTGCCAGCAGCCCAACTCGCGGGGCCTCAAGGTCCTACAATGAGCAGTTCTTC
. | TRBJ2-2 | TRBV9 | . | CASSVDLATGELFF | TGTGCCAGCAGCGTAGACCTGGCGACCGGGGAGCTGTTTTTT
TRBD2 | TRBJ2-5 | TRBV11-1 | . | CASSAELAGAPGETQYF | TGTGCCAGCAGCGCCGAACTAGCGGGGGCTCCCGGCGAGACCCAGTACTTC
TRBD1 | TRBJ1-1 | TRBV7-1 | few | CASRQPTGGGTEAFF | TGTGCCAGCAGGCAACCTACAGGGGGTGGCACTGAAGCTTTCTTT
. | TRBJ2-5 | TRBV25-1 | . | CASSEYTWDETQYF | TGTGCCAGCAGTGAATACACATGGGACGAGACCCAGTACTTC